Below are 8 T cell receptor beta chains sequenced from a single sample in a study of CD8 T cells in Susac syndrome. Roughly 0.45 to 1 ug RNA was reverse transcribed with random hexamers. In TCRdb, the immunoSEQ multiplex PCR reads were re-called with MiXCR into one record per CDR3 protein. The data hold 65,000 to 90,000 distinct CDR3 sequences, with about 95% observed a single time. The sample consisted of CD8+ T cells from PBMCs. The receptor source for this set is a human donor with multiple sclerosis.

The chain combines TRBV27 with TRBJ2-3; TRBD2 aligns across 7 bases. The germline CDR1 and CDR2 sequences are MNHEY and SMNVEV (reference sequence). After removal of 1 base from V and 0 bases from J, the junction contained 4 bases not matched to a gene. The CDR3 has 16 residues. CDR3 residues: CASSLYTSASTDTQYF. CDR3 DNA sequence: TGTGCCAGCAGTTTATACACTAGCGCTAGCACAGATACGCAGTATTTT.

The V gene is TRBV6-5, the J gene TRBJ2-2; D tentatively reads TRBD1 or TRBD2 (6 bases each). The CDR3 covers 17 residues. Trimming pared 0 bases from V and 6 bases from J, leaving 17 bases between. The V gene's germline CDR1 is MNHEY and CDR2 SVGAGI. In DNA, the CDR3 is TGTGCCAGCAGTTACTCGTGGCAGGGGAGGTTTCCCGGGGAGCTGTTTTTT. Protein: CASSYSWQGRFPGELFF.

The chain links TRBV9 to TRBJ1-1, with D uncertain. V shed 0 bases and J shed 0 bases, with 15 bases lying between them. Germline V gene sequence: CDR1 SGDLS, CDR2 YYNGEE. The CDR3 extends over 17 amino acids. The CDR3 spells CASSVEGRLAMNTEAFF. The CDR3 nucleotides read TGTGCCAGCAGCGTAGAAGGCAGGCTTGCAATGAACACTGAAGCTTTCTTT.

The V and J genes are TRBV28 and TRBJ2-7; 10 bases line up with TRBD1. V trimming: 3 bases; J trimming: 4 bases; junction bases outside the gene matches: 9. Germline CDR1 reads MDHEN; CDR2 reads SYDVKM. This CDR3 is 16 amino acids long. This CDR3 is CASSLGVGTGEYEQYF. The CDR3 DNA follows: TGTGCCAGCAGTTTGGGGGTCGGGACAGGGGAATACGAGCAGTACTTC.

V usage is TRBV23-1 and J usage is TRBJ2-3; a possible D gene is TRBD1 (5 bases). TRBV23-1 is treated as an ORF (open reading frame) with a function not yet certain. The CDR3 totals 14 residues. Trimming pared 5 bases from V and 1 base from J, leaving 10 bases between. CDR3 residues: CASSGQGCTDTQYF. In nucleotides, the CDR3 is TGCGCCAGCAGTGGCCAGGGCTGCACAGATACGCAGTATTTT.

The chain is built from TRBV6-5 and TRBJ1-2, with D possibly being TRBD1 (6 bases). Germline V lookup: CDR1 MNHEY, CDR2 SVGAGI. The germline V and J ends were trimmed by 7 bases and 2 bases, with 20 bases remaining between them. This CDR3 comprises 16 residues. CDR3 region: CASTHLANRVNYGYTF. In DNA, the CDR3 is TGTGCCAGCACTCACTTGGCTAACAGGGTAAACTATGGCTACACCTTC.

This chain connects TRBV19 to TRBJ2-2; D is uncertain. CDR1 is LNHDA, CDR2 SQIVND, per germline (reference sequence). The CDR3 loop spans 15 amino acids. V lost 1 base and J 1 base, leaving 7 bases between the germline ends. DNA for the CDR3: TGTGCCAGTAGTATAGGCCAGGAGAACACCGGGGAGCTGTTTTTT. It translates to CASSIGQENTGELFF.

The CDR3 nucleotides read TGTGCCAGCAGTCTCGAGTGGGGGGGTGACACCGGGGAGCTGTTTTTT. Protein sequence: CASSLEWGGDTGELFF. The chain combines TRBV27 with TRBJ2-2; 7 bases are shared with TRBD2. This CDR3 is built from 16 residues. The trim removed 5 bases at V and 3 bases at J, leaving 9 bases unmatched. Germline loops: CDR1 MNHEY, CDR2 SMNVEV (reference sequence).